This TCR beta chain was identified in a study of vaccination and CD4 T cells after COVID-19. Researchers used the Oncomine TCR Beta short-read assay to sequence DNA from cultured CD4+ T cells. TCRdb ran MiXCR on the PCR reads and lists one entry per CDR3 protein. The table records approximately 2,500 distinct CDR3 sequences, roughly a quarter of them present only once. About this clonotype: Its antigen is currently unknown.

Stated treatment: roughly nine-day PBMC culture with coronavirus spike peptide pools or control peptides (ViraFEST assay). Pre-COVID-19 pandemic sampling (2011-2018) yielded the unexposed donor's CD4+ T cells. TCR sequencing followed the expansion of antigen-specific T cells with peptide pools in ViraFEST. V was pared by 6 bases and J by 4 bases, with 4 bases between. In germline, CDR1 is SGHVT, CDR2 SQSDAQ. The CDR3 is made up of 10 amino acids. The sequencing sample was made of CD4+ T cells from blood, cultured in vitro. This TCR derives from a human donor in good health. V usage is TRBV7-4 and J usage is TRBJ2-7, with D hard to call. CDR3 loop: CASSCYEQYF. As DNA, the CDR3 is TGTGCCAGCAGTTGTTACGAGCAGTACTTC.